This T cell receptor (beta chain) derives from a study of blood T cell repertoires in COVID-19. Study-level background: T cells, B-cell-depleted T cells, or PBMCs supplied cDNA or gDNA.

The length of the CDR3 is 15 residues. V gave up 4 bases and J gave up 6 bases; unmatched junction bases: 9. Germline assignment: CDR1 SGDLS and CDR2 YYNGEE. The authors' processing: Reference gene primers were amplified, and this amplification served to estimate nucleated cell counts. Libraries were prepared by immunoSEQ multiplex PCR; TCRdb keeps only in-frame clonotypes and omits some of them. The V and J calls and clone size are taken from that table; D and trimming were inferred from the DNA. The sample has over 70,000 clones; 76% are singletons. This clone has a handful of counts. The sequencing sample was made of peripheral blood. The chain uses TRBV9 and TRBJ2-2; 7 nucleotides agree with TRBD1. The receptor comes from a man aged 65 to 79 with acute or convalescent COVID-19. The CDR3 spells CASSIRSTGSGELFF. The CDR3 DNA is TGTGCCAGCAGCATTCGGTCGACAGGGTCCGGGGAGCTGTTTTTT.